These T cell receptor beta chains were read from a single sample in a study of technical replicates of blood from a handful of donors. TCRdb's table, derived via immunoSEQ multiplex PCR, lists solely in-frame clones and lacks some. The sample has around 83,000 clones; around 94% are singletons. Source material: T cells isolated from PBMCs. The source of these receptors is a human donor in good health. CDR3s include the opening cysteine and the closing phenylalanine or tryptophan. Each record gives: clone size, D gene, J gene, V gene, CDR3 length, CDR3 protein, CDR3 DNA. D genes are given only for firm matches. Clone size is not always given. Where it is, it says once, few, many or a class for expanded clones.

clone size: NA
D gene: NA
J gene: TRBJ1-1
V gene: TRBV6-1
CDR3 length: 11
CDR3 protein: CASMIPAVAFF
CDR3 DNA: TGTGCCAGCATGATTCCCGCGGTAGCTTTCTTT

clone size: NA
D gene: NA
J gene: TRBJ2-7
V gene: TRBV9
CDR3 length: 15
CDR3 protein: CASSELAGSHYEQYF
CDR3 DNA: TGTGCCAGCAGCGAGCTAGCCGGGTCTCACTACGAGCAGTACTTC

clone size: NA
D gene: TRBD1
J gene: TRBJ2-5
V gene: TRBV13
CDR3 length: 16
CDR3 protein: CASSPESRGPQETQYF
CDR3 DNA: TGTGCCAGCAGCCCCGAGTCGAGGGGGCCACAAGAGACCCAGTACTTC

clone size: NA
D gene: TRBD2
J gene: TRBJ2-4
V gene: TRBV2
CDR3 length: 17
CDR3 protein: CASSEEAGGLAKNIQYF
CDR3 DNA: TGTGCCAGCAGTGAGGAGGCGGGGGGGTTGGCCAAAAACATTCAGTACTTC

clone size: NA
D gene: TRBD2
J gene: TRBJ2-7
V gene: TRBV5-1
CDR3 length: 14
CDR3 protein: CASSLGTSSHEQYF
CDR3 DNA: TGCGCCAGCAGCTTGGGGACTAGCTCCCACGAGCAGTACTTC

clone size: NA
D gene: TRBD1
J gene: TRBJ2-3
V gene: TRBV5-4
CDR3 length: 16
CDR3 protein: CASSLKGTGAANTQYF
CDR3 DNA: TGTGCCAGCAGCCTAAAGGGGACAGGGGCGGCGAATACGCAGTATTTT

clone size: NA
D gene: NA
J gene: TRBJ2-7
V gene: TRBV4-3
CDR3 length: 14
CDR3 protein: CASSQHYGSEEQYF
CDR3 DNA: TGCGCCAGCAGCCAACATTACGGGAGCGAAGAGCAGTACTTC

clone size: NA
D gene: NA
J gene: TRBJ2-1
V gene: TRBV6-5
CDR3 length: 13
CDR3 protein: CASSYPQSNEQFF
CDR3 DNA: TGTGCCAGCAGTTACCCGCAGTCCAATGAGCAGTTCTTC

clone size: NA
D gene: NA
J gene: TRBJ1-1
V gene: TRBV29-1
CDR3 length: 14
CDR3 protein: CSVGQTALNTEAFF
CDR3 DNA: TGCAGCGTGGGGCAGACGGCCCTGAACACTGAAGCTTTCTTT

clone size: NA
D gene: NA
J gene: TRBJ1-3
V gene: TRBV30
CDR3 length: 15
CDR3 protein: CAWSRGDPSGNTIYF
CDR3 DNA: TGTGCCTGGAGTCGGGGGGACCCCTCTGGAAACACCATATATTTT

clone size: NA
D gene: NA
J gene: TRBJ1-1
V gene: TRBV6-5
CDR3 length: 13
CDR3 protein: CASSYGAQTEAFF
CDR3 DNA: TGTGCCAGCAGTTACGGGGCGCAGACTGAAGCTTTCTTT

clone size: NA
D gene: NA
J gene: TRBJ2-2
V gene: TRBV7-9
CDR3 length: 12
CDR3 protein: CASSLAAGELFF
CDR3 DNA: TGTGCCAGCAGCTTAGCCGCCGGGGAGCTGTTTTTT

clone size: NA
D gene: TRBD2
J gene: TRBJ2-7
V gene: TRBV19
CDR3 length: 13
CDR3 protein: CASSADFGGEQYF
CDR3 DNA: TGTGCCAGTAGTGCTGACTTCGGGGGGGAGCAGTACTTC

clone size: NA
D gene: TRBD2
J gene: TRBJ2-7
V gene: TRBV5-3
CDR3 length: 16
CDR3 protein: CARSWSGRKNSYEQYF
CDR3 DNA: TGTGCCAGAAGCTGGAGCGGGAGGAAGAACTCCTACGAGCAGTACTTC

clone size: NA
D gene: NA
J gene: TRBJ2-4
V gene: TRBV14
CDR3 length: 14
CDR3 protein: CASKTEDGKNIQYF
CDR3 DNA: TGTGCCAGCAAGACAGAGGACGGCAAAAACATTCAGTACTTC

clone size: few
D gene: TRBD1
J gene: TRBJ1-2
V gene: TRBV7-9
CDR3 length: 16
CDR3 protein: CASSSQDRPTLYGYTF
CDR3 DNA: TGTGCCAGCAGCTCACAGGACAGGCCGACGTTATATGGCTACACCTTC

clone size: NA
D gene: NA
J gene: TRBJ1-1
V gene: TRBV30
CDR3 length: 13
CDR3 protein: CATTTKENTEAFF
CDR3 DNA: TGTGCAACTACTACCAAAGAGAACACTGAAGCTTTCTTT

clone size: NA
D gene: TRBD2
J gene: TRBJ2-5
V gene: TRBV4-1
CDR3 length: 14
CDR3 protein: CASSQSLAGETQYF
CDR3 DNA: TGCGCCAGCAGCCAATCCCTAGCGGGGGAGACCCAGTACTTC

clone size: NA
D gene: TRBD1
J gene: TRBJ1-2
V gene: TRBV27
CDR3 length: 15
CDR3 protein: CASSFAGGELYGYTF
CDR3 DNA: TGTGCCAGCAGTTTCGCAGGGGGAGAACTCTATGGCTACACCTTC

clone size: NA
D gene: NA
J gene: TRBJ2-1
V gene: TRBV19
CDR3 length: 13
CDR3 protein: CASSIRDTNEQFF
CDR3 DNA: TGTGCCAGTAGTATCAGGGATACGAATGAGCAGTTCTTC

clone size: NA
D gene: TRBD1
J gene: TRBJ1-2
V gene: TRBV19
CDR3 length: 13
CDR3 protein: CASSIDRDYGYTF
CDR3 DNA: TGTGCCAGTAGTATTGACAGGGACTATGGCTACACCTTC

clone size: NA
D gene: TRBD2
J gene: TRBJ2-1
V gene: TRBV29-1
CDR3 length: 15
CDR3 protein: CSVGLAGGLYNEQFF
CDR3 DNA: TGCAGCGTTGGACTAGCGGGAGGGCTCTACAATGAGCAGTTCTTC

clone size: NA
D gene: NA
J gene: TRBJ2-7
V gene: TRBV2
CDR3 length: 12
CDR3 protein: CASIKGSNEQYF
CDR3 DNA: TGTGCCAGCATTAAAGGTAGCAACGAGCAGTACTTC

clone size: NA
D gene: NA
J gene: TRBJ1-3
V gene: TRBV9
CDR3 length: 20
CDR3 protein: CASSVGQGKSRFSSGNTIYF
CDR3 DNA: TGTGCCAGCAGCGTAGGTCAGGGGAAGTCCCGCTTTAGCTCTGGAAACACCATATATTTT

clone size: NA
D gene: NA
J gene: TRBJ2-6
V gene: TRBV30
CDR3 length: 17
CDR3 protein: CAWSTGSLLSGANVLTF
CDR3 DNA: TGTGCCTGGAGTACGGGATCACTACTCTCTGGGGCCAACGTCCTGACTTTC

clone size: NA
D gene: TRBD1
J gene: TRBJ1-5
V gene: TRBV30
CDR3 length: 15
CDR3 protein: CAWSEGQGGNQPQHF
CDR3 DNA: TGTGCCTGGAGTGAGGGACAGGGCGGGAATCAGCCCCAGCATTTT

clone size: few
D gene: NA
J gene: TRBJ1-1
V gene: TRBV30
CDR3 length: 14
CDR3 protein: CAWNFGGGATEAFF
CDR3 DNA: TGTGCCTGGAACTTTGGCGGTGGTGCCACTGAAGCTTTCTTT

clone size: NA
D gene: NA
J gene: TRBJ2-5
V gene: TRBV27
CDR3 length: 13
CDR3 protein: CASSLEYGETQYF
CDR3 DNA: TGTGCCAGCAGTTTGGAGTATGGGGAGACCCAGTACTTC

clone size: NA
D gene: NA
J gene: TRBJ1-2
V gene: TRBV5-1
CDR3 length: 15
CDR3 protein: CASSLQGTTVYGYTF
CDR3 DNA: TGCGCCAGCAGCTTGCAGGGCACCACCGTCTATGGCTACACCTTC

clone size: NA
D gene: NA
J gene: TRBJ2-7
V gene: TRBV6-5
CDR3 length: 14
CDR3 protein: CASSRDSWAYEQYF
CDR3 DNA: TGTGCCAGCAGTCGAGACTCGTGGGCCTACGAGCAGTACTTC

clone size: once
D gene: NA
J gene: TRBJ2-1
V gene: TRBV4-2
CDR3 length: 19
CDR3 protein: CASSQEGQNSGLIYNEQFF
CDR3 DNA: TGTGCCAGCAGCCAAGAGGGCCAAAATAGCGGATTAATCTACAATGAGCAGTTCTTC

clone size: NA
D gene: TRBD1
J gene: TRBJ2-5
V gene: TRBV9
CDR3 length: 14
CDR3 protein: CASSPETGMETQYF
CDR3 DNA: TGTGCCAGCAGCCCAGAGACAGGGATGGAGACCCAGTACTTC

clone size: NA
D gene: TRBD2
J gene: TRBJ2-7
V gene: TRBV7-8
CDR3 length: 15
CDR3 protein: CASSSEGLAVYEQYF
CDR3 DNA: TGTGCCAGCAGCTCGGAGGGACTAGCAGTTTACGAGCAGTACTTC

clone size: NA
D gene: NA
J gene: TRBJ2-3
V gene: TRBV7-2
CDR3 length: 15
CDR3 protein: CASSLTRNPTDTQYF
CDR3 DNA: TGTGCCAGCAGCTTGACTAGAAATCCCACAGATACGCAGTATTTT

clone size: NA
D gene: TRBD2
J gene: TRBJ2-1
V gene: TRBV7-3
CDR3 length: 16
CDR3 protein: CASSHTPSGTRKEQFF
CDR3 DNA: TGTGCCAGCAGCCACACCCCATCCGGGACTAGGAAGGAGCAGTTCTTC

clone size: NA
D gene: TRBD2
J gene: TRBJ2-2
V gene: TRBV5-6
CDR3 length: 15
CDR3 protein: CASSSGLAGVSELFF
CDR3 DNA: TGTGCCAGCAGCAGCGGACTAGCGGGAGTGTCGGAGCTGTTTTTT

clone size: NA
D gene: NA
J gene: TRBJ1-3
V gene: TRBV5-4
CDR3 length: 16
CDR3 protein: CASSLGEVISGNTIYF
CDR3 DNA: TGTGCCAGCAGCTTGGGAGAGGTAATCTCTGGAAACACCATATATTTT

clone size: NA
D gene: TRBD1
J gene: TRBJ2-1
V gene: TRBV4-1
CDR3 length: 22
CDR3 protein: CASSQRKRGQDEFAGRHNEQFF
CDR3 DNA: TGCGCCAGCAGCCAACGAAAGAGAGGACAGGACGAGTTCGCGGGTCGACACAATGAGCAGTTCTTC

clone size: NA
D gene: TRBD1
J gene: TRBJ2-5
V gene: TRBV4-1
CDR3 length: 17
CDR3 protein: CASSQPTGGLFQETQYF
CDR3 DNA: TGCGCCAGCAGCCAACCAACAGGGGGCCTGTTCCAAGAGACCCAGTACTTC

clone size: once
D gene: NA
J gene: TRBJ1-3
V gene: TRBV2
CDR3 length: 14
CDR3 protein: CASSDRGPGNTIYF
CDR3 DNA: TGTGCCAGCAGTGATAGGGGCCCTGGAAACACCATATATTTT

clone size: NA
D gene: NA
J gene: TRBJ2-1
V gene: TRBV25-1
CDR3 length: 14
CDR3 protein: CASSGGGLGGEQFF
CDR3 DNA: TGTGCCAGCAGTGGGGGAGGCCTTGGCGGTGAGCAGTTCTTC

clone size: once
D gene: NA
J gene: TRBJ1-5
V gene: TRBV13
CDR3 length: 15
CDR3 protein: CASSLGGEVNQPQHF
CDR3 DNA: TGTGCCAGCAGCTTAGGGGGGGAGGTTAATCAGCCCCAGCATTTT